This T cell receptor (beta chain) stems from a study of cytomegalovirus exposure and HLA in healthy donors. The PCR made use of 60 Vbeta and 13 Jbeta primers. The repertoire was sequenced with immunoSEQ multiplex PCR; TCRdb's copy has only in-frame clones and lacks some. In the table there are about 110,000 clones, over 60% of which are singletons. The clonotype was recovered from a young man in good health and CMV-seropositive. The specimen was PBMCs.

The CDR3 is CASNTHQPQHF. CDR3 coding DNA: TGTGCCAGCAACACCCATCAGCCCCAGCATTTT. V usage is TRBV28 and J usage is TRBJ1-5; the D is unclear. Germline CDR1 reads MDHEN; CDR2 reads SYDVKM. Between the trimmed V and J ends, which lost 7 bases and 5 bases, there was a span of 6 bases. This CDR3 comprises 11 residues.